A selection of T cell receptor beta chains follows, all from one sample in a study of blood T cell repertoires in COVID-19. Profiling relied on immunoSEQ multiplex PCR, and the TCRdb table lists in-frame clones only, not all of them. This table holds 220,000 or so clones, 75% to 90% found once. Specimen: peripheral blood. The source of these receptors is a man aged 55 to 70 who had recovered from COVID-19. Both conserved end residues are part of each CDR3. D genes are given only for firm matches. The size entry is marked missing in some rows and otherwise reads once, few, many or a size class.

size	V	D	J	DNA	CDR3
-	TRBV9	-	TRBJ1-3	TGTGCCAGCAGCTCAGGGACAAGTAGCTCTGGAAACACCATATATTTT	CASSSGTSSSGNTIYF
-	TRBV11-2	TRBD1	TRBJ2-7	TGTGCCAGCAGCTTAGATCTAGGACAGGGCTACGAGCAGTACTTC	CASSLDLGQGYEQYF
-	TRBV5-4	-	TRBJ1-4	TGTGCCAGCAGCTTGGGGGCAGCCGCCGGCGAAAAACTGTTTTTT	CASSLGAAAGEKLFF
-	TRBV5-1	TRBD1	TRBJ1-1	TGCGCCAGCAGCTCCGGGACAGGGGGCGCTTACACTGAAGCTTTCTTT	CASSSGTGGAYTEAFF
-	TRBV2	-	TRBJ2-1	TGTGCCAGCATGCGGACAGAATCAGCCAATGAGCAGTTCTTC	CASMRTESANEQFF
once	TRBV9	TRBD1	TRBJ1-1	TGTGCCAGCAGCGCGAGGGGGACAGGGGTCGGGAACACTGAAGCTTTCTTT	CASSARGTGVGNTEAFF
-	TRBV7-9	TRBD1	TRBJ1-1	TGTGCCAGCAGCGCCGACGACAGGGTGAGGACTGAAGCTTTCTTT	CASSADDRVRTEAFF
-	TRBV5-1	-	TRBJ1-2	TGCGCCAGCAGCTTGGATACTCGGGGAACTAACTATGGCTACACCTTC	CASSLDTRGTNYGYTF
-	TRBV7-9	TRBD1	TRBJ1-6	TGTGCCAGCAGCTTACAGGGGGAATCACCCCTCCACTTT	CASSLQGESPLHF
-	TRBV10-3	TRBD1	TRBJ1-2	TGTGCCATCAGTGAGTCGAAAATTGGTGACAGGGTAAAAAATGGCTACACCTTC	CAISESKIGDRVKNGYTF
-	TRBV5-5	TRBD2	TRBJ2-1	TGTGCCAGCAGCTTGGAGCCATTGACTAGCGGGAGGGCCATAAATGAGCAGTTCTTC	CASSLEPLTSGRAINEQFF
once	TRBV5-4	TRBD1	TRBJ2-2	TGTGCCAGCACCCCGACAGGGAAGAGCGGGGAGCTGTTTTTT	CASTPTGKSGELFF
once	TRBV3-1/TRBV3-2	-	TRBJ1-4	TGTGCCAGCAGCCAAGACAGGGCCTCTGAAAAACTGTTTTTT	CASSQDRASEKLFF
many	TRBV5-5	TRBD2	TRBJ2-7	TGTGCCAGCAGTCCGGACGGGAGGGGACTACCGGGCGAGCAGTACTTC	CASSPDGRGLPGEQYF